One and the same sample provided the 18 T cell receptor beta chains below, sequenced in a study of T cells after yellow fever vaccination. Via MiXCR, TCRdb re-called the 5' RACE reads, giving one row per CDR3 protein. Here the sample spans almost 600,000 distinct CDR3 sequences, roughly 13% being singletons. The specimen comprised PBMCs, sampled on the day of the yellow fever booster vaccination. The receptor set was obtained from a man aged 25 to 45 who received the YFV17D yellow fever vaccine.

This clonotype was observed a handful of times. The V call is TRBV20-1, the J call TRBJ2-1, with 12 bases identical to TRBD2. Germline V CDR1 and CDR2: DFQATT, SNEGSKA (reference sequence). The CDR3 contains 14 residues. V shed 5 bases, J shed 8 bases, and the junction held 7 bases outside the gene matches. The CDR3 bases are TGCAGTGCTTTCGGACTAGCGGGGTACGATGAGCAGTTCTTC. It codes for CSAFGLAGYDEQFF.

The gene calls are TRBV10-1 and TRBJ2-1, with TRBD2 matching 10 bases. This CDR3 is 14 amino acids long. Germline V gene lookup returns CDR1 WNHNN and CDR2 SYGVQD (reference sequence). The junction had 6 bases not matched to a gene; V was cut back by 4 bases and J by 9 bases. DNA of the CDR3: TGCGCCAGCAGTGTGTCTAGCGGGAGTCTTGAGCAGTTCTTC. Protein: CASSVSSGSLEQFF.

The CDR3 protein is CASSVAIGETQYF. Here the CDR3 DNA reads TGTGCCAGCAGCGTAGCCATTGGAGAGACCCAGTACTTC. The gene calls are TRBV9 and TRBJ2-5, with unresolved D. The CDR3 is made up of 13 amino acids. V shed 0 bases and J shed 4 bases, with 7 bases lying between them. Looked up from germline, CDR1 is SGDLS and CDR2 is YYNGEE.

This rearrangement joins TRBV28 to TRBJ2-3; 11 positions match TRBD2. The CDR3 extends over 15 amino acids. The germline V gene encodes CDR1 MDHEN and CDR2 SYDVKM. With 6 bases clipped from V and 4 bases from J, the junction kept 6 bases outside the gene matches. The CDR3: CASSYSGRAPDTQYF. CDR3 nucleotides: TGTGCCAGCAGCTATAGCGGGAGGGCCCCAGATACGCAGTATTTT.

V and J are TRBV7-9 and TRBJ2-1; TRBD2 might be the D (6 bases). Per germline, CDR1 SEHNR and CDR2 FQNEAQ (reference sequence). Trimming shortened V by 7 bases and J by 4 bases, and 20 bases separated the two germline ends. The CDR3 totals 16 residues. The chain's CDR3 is CASTLSGGGGYNEQFF. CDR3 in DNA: TGTGCCAGCACCCTGTCCGGGGGAGGCGGTTACAATGAGCAGTTCTTC.

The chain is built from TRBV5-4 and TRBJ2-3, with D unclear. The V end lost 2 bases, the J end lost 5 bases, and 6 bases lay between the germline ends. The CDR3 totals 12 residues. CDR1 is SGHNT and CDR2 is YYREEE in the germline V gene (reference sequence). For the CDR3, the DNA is TGTGCCAGCAGCTTCCCCCAAGATACGCAGTATTTT. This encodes CASSFPQDTQYF.

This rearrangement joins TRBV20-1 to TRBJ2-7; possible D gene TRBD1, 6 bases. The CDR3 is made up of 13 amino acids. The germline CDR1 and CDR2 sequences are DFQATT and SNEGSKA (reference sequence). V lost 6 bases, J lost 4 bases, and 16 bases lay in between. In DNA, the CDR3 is TGCAGTGCCCCAGGGGAACAAGAATACGAGCAGTACTTC. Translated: CSAPGEQEYEQYF.

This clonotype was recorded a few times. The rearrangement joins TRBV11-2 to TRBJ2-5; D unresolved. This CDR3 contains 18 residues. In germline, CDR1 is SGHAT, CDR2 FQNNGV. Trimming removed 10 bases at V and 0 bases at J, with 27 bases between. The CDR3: CATKKMLLSPSNQETQYF. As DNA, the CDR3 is TGTGCCACCAAGAAAATGTTACTTAGTCCTAGTAACCAAGAGACCCAGTACTTC.

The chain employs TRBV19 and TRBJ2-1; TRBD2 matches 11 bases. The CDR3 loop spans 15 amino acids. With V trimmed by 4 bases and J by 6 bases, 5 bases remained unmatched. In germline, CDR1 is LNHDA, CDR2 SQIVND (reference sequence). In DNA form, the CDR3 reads TGTGCCAGTAGTAAACTAGCGGGAGTCGGCAATGAGCAGTTCTTC. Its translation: CASSKLAGVGNEQFF.

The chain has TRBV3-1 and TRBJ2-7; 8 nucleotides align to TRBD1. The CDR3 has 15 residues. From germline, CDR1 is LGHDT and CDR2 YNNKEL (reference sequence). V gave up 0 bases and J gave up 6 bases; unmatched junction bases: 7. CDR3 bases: TGTGCCAGCAGCCAAGAGGTGTGGCAGGGGGCCGAGCAGTACTTC. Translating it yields CASSQEVWQGAEQYF.

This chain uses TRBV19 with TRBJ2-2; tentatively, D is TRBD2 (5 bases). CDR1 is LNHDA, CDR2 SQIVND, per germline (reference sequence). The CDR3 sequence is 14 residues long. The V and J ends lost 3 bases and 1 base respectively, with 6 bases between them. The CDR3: CASSIRGNTGELFF. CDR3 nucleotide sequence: TGTGCCAGTAGTATCCGGGGGAACACCGGGGAGCTGTTTTTT. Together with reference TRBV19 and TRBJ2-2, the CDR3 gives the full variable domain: DGGITQSPKYLFRKEGQNVTLSCEQNLNHDAMYWYRQDPGQGLRLIYYSQIVNDFQKGDIAEGYSVSREKKESFPLTVTSAQKNPTAFYLCASSIRGNTGELFFGEGSRLTVL.

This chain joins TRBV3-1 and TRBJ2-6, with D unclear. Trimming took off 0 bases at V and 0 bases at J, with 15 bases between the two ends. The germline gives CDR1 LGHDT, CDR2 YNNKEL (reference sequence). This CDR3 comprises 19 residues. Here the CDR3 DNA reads TGTGCCAGCAGCCAAGATGAATGGCGGAACCCCTCTGGGGCCAACGTCCTGACTTTC. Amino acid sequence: CASSQDEWRNPSGANVLTF.

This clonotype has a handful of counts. The CDR3 region is CSALSRDRNEKLFF. CDR3 bases: TGCAGTGCTCTCTCCCGTGACAGGAATGAAAAACTGTTTTTT. V and J are TRBV20-1 and TRBJ1-4, with TRBD1 as a possible D gene (6 bases). CDR1 is DFQATT, CDR2 SNEGSKA, per germline (reference sequence). The V and J ends lost 5 bases and 5 bases respectively, with 15 bases between them. This CDR3 is 14 amino acids long.

The CDR3 is CASSATSYEQYF. In DNA form, the CDR3 reads TGTGCCAGCAGCGCGACTAGCTACGAGCAGTACTTC. This chain links TRBV7-9 with TRBJ2-7; a weak D match, TRBD2 (6 bases). CDR3 length equals 12 residues. The germline gives CDR1 SEHNR, CDR2 FQNEAQ (reference sequence). V lost 5 bases, J lost 3 bases, and 8 bases lay in between.

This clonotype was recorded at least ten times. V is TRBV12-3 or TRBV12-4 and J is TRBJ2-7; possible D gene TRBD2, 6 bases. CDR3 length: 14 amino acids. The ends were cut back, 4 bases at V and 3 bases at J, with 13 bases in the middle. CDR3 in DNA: TGTGCCAGCAGTTCCGGGACTGCTTACTACGAGCAGTACTTC. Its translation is CASSSGTAYYEQYF.

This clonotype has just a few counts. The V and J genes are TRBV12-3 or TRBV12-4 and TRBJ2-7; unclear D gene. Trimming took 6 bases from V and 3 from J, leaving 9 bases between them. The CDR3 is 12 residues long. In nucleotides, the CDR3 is TGTGCCAGCAGGAACAGCTACTACGAGCAGTACTTC. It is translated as CASRNSYYEQYF.

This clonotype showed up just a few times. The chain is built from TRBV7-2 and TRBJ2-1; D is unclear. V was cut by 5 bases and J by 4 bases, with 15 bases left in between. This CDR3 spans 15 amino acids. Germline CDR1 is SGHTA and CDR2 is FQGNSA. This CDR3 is CASSPTPGGYNEQFF. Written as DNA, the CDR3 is TGTGCCAGCAGCCCAACCCCCGGTGGTTACAATGAGCAGTTCTTC.

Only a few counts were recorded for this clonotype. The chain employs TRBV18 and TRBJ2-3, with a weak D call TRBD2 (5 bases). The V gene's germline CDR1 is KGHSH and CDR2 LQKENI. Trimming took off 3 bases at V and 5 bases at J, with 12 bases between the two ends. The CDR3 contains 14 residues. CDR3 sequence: CASSPLASQDTQYF. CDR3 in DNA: TGTGCCAGCTCACCCTTAGCTAGCCAAGATACGCAGTATTTT. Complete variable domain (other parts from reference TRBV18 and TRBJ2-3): NAGVMQNPRHLVRRRGQEARLRCSPMKGHSHVYWYRQLPEEGLKFMVYLQKENIIDESGMPKERFSAEFPKEGPSILRIQQVVRGDSAAYFCASSPLASQDTQYFGPGTRLTVL.